The 8 T cell receptor beta chains below were found in one sample sequenced in a study of CD8 T cells in ankylosing spondylitis. TCRdb ran MiXCR on the 5' RACE reads and lists one entry per CDR3 protein. The sample consists of some 240,000 distinct CDR3 sequences, 20% to 30% of them appearing once. The sample taken for sequencing was blood, either unsorted or a sorted T cell fraction (not recorded which). The receptors derive from a male donor with ankylosing spondylitis or in good health (not recorded which).

This clonotype occurred many times. The rearrangement joins TRBV20-1 to TRBJ1-1; D is perhaps TRBD1 (5 bases). Trimming shortened V by 7 bases and J by 6 bases, and 15 bases separated the two germline ends. CDR1 and CDR2 from the germline V gene are DFQATT and SNEGSKA (reference sequence). This CDR3 is 12 amino acids long. In DNA form, the CDR3 reads TGCAGTGTTCGCAGGGTGGGACCTGAAGCTTTCTTT. Encoded protein: CSVRRVGPEAFF.

This clonotype occurred once. The rearrangement uses TRBV10-1 and TRBJ2-1; TRBD1 aligns across 11 bases. The germline V gene has CDR1 WNHNN and CDR2 SYGVQD (reference sequence). CDR3 length equals 15 residues. With 5 bases clipped from V and 7 bases from J, the junction kept 7 bases outside the gene matches. The CDR3 loop reads CASSRGQGVSNEQFF. CDR3 coding DNA: TGCGCCAGCAGTCGGGGACAGGGGGTCTCGAATGAGCAGTTCTTC.

This clonotype came up a few times. The CDR3 sequence: CSASNREITYEQYF. The CDR3 region has the DNA TGCAGTGCTAGCAACAGGGAAATAACCTACGAGCAGTACTTC. The chain carries TRBV20-1 and TRBJ2-7, with D perhaps TRBD1 (6 bases). V gave up 3 bases and J gave up 2 bases, with 14 bases separating them. Germline V gene lookup returns CDR1 DFQATT and CDR2 SNEGSKA (reference sequence). The CDR3 loop spans 14 amino acids.

This clonotype has at least ten counts. This rearrangement joins TRBV9 to TRBJ2-1, with TRBD2 matching over 11 bases. The CDR3 totals 15 residues. CDR1 SGDLS and CDR2 YYNGEE come from the germline V gene. The trim removed 0 bases at V and 7 bases at J, leaving 3 bases unmatched. CDR3 region: CASSVGTSGGNEQFF. CDR3 sequence (DNA): TGTGCCAGCAGCGTAGGAACTAGCGGGGGAAATGAGCAGTTCTTC.

The chain carries TRBV20-1 and TRBJ2-5; 7 bases match TRBD2. This CDR3 contains 15 residues. The germline V gene has CDR1 DFQATT and CDR2 SNEGSKA (reference sequence). Trimming cost V 3 bases and J 5 bases; bases outside gene matches: 12. CDR3 nucleotides: TGCAGTGCTAGGGCCTCTAGCGGAGCAGGGGAGACCCAGTACTTC. Translating gives CSARASSGAGETQYF.

V and J are TRBV6-2 or TRBV6-3 and TRBJ2-1; D unclear. Per germline, CDR1 MNHEY and CDR2 SVGEGT. This CDR3 spans 15 amino acids. V gave up 0 bases and J gave up 5 bases, with 11 bases separating them. The CDR3 DNA is TGTGCCAGCAGTTACTCGGATGTTTACAACAATGAGCAGTTCTTC. Amino acids: CASSYSDVYNNEQFF.

This clonotype was picked up a small number of times. The chain is built from TRBV29-1 and TRBJ1-2, with D perhaps matching TRBD1 (6 bases). Per germline, CDR1 SQVTM and CDR2 ANQGSEA. V shed 6 bases and J shed 7 bases, with 12 bases lying between them. This CDR3 is built from 11 residues. The CDR3 nucleotides read TGCAGCGTGGAAACAGGGAGTGGCTACACCTTC. Protein product: CSVETGSGYTF. Together with reference TRBV29-1 and TRBJ1-2, the CDR3 gives the full variable domain: SAVISQKPSRDICQRGTSLTIQCQVDSQVTMMFWYRQQPGQSLTLIATANQGSEATYESGFVIDKFPISRPNLTFSTLTVSNMSPEDSSIYLCSVETGSGYTFGSGTRLTVV.

V usage is TRBV25-1 and J usage is TRBJ2-2; D ambiguous. Germline V gene data show CDR1 as MGHDK and CDR2 as SYGVNS. V gave up 1 base and J gave up 4 bases, with 7 bases separating them. The CDR3 is 14 amino acids. CDR3 nucleotides: TGTGCCAGCAGTGAATCCGGCAGCACCGGGGAGCTGTTTTTT. Its protein is CASSESGSTGELFF.